The T cell receptor beta chain under discussion was sequenced for a study of blood T cells in healthy people across ages. Study conclusions and caveats: Naive T cell percentage and TCR beta diversity correlated strongly.

The donors, aged about 6 to 100, were healthy Caucasians from Russia. Germline CDR1 is MNHEY and CDR2 is SVGEGT. This CDR3 comprises 13 residues. V shed 4 bases and J shed 8 bases, with 14 bases lying between them. In regard to this clonotype: Its antigen is not known.

Primers used in a second PCR of about 7 to 11 cycles were a sample-barcoded 5' primer and a J-beta primer mix. MiXCR was run by TCRdb on the 5' RACE reads, yielding one entry per CDR3 protein. The repertoire includes 800,000 or so distinct CDR3 sequences, 25% of them detected once, and under 4.5% sits in the top ten. This sample was also put to use in a study of T cells of mothers and their children. In that study: The people who donated were a few healthy Caucasian mothers and their six children. The authors found no persistent microchimeric T cell clones.

The V gene is TRBV6-2 or TRBV6-3, the J gene TRBJ1-1; D unclear. The source is a boy younger than 18 in good health. Material for sequencing was blood. This CDR3 reads CASSSGFRGEAFF. The CDR3 DNA reads as TGTGCCAGCAGTTCCGGGTTTCGAGGGGAAGCTTTCTTT.